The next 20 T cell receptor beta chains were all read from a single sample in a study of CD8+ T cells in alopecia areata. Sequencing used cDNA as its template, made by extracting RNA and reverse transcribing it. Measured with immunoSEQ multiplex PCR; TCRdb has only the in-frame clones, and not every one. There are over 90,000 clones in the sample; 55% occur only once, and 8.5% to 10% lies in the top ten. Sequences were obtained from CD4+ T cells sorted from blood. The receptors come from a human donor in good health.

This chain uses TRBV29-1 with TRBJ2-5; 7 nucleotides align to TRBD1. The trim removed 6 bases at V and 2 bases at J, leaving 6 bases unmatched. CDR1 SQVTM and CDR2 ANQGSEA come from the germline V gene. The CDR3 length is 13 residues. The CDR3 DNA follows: TGCAGCGTACGGGACAGAAAACAAGAGACCCAGTACTTC. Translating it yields CSVRDRKQETQYF.

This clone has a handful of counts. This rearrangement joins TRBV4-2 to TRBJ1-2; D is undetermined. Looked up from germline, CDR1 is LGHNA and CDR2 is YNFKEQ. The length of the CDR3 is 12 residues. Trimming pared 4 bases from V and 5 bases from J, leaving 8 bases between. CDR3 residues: CASSRELYGYTF. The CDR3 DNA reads TGTGCCAGCAGCCGCGAGTTATATGGCTACACCTTC.

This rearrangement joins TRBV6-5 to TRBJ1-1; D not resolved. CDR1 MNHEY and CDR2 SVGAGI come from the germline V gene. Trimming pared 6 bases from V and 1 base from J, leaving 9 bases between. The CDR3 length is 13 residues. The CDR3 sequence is CASSPRRNTEAFF. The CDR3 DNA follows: TGTGCCAGCAGCCCCCGGAGGAACACTGAAGCTTTCTTT.

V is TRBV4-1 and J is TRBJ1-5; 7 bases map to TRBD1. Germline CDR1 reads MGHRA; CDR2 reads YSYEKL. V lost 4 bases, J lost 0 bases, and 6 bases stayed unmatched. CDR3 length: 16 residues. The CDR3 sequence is CASSPLTGNSNQPQHF. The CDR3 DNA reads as TGCGCCAGCAGCCCCTTGACAGGGAATAGCAATCAGCCCCAGCATTTT.

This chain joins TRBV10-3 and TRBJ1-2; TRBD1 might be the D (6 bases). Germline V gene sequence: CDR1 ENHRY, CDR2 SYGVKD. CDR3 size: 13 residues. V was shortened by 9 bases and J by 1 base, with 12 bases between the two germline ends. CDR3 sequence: CAMADSVNYGYTF. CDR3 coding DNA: TGTGCCATGGCGGACAGCGTTAACTATGGCTACACCTTC.

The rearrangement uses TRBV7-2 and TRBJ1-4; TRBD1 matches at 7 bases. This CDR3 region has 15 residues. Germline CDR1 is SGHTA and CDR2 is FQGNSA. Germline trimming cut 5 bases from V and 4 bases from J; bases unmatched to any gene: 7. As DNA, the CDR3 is TGTGCCAGCAGCCCCCGGGACAGCTATAATGAAAAACTGTTTTTT. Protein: CASSPRDSYNEKLFF.

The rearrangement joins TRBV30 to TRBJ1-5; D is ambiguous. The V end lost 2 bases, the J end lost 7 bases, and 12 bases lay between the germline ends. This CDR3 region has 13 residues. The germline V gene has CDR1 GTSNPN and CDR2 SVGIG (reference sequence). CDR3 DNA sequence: TGTGCCTGGAGTATGGTCCCCGGGCAGCCCCAGCATTTT. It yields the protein CAWSMVPGQPQHF.

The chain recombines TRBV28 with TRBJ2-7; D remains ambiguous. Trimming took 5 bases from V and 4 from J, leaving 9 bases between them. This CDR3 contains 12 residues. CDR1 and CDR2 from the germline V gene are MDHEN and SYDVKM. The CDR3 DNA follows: TGTGCCAGCAGTCTGATTGCTTACGAGCAGTACTTC. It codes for CASSLIAYEQYF.

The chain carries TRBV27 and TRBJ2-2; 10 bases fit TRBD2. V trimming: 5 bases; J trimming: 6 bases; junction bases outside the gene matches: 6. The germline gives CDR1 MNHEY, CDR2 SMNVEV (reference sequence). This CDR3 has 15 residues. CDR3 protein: CASSESGGASGELFF. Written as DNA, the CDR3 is TGTGCCAGCAGTGAGAGCGGGGGGGCCTCCGGGGAGCTGTTTTTT.

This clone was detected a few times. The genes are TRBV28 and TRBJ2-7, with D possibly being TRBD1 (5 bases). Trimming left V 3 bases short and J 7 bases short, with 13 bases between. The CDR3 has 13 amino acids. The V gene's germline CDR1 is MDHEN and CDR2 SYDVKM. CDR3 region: CASSFLGRREQYF. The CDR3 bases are TGTGCCAGCAGTTTTCTGGGGCGTAGGGAGCAGTACTTC.

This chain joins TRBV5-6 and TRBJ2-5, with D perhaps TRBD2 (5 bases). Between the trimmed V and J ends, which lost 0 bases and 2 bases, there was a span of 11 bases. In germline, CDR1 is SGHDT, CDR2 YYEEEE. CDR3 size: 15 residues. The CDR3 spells CASSLALGSQETQYF. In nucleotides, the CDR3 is TGTGCCAGCAGCTTGGCACTAGGCTCTCAAGAGACCCAGTACTTC.

The CDR3 region has the DNA TGTGCCAGCAGAGGCTCTGGGGCCAACGTCCTGACTTTC. Protein sequence: CASRGSGANVLTF. The chain has TRBV2 and TRBJ2-6; no firm D call. V lost 6 bases to trimming and J lost 0 bases, with 3 bases between them. In germline, CDR1 is SNHLY, CDR2 FYNNEI. This CDR3 comprises 13 residues.

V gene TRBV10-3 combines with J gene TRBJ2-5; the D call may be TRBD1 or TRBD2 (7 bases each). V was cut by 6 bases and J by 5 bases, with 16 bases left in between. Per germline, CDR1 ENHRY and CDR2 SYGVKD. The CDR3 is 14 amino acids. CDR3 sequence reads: CAIRPGTAGETQYF. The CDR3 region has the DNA TGTGCCATCAGACCCGGGACAGCGGGGGAGACCCAGTACTTC.

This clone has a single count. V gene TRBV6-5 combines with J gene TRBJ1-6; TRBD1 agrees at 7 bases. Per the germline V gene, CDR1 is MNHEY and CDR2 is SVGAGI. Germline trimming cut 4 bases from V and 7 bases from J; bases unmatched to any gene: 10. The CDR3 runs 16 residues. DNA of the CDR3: TGTGCCAGCAGTTGGACTCCCCCGGGACAGAATTCACCCCTCCACTTT. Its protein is CASSWTPPGQNSPLHF.

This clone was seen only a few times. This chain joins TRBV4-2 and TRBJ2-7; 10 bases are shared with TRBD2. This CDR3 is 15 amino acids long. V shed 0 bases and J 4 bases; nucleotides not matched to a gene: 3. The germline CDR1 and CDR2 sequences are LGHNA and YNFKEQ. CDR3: CASSQDLAGAYEQYF. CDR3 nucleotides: TGTGCCAGCAGCCAAGACCTAGCGGGGGCTTACGAGCAGTACTTC.

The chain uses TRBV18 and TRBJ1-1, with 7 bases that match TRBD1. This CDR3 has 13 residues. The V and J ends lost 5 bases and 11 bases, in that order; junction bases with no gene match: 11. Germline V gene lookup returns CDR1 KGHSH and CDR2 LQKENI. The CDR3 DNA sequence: TGTGCCAGCTCAGATATTAACGACAGGGATGCTTTCTTT. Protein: CASSDINDRDAFF. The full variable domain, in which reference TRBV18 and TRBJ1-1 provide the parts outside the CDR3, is NAGVMQNPRHLVRRRGQEARLRCSPMKGHSHVYWYRQLPEEGLKFMVYLQKENIIDESGMPKERFSAEFPKEGPSILRIQQVVRGDSAAYFCASSDINDRDAFFGQGTRLTVV.

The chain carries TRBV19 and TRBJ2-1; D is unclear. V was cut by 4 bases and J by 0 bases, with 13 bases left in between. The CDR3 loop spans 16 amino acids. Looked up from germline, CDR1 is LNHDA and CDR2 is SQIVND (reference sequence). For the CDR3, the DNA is TGTGCCAGTAGTACCCGACCCGCAAGCTCCTACAATGAGCAGTTCTTC. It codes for CASSTRPASSYNEQFF.

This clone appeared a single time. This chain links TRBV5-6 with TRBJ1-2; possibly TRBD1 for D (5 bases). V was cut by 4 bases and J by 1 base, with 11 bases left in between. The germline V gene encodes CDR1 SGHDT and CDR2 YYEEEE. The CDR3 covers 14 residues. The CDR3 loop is CASSLGQFNYGYTF. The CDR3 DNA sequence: TGTGCCAGCAGCCTCGGACAATTTAACTATGGCTACACCTTC.

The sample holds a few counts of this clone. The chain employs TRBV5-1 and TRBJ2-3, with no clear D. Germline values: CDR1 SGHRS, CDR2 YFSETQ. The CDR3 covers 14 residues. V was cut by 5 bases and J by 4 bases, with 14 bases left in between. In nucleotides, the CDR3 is TGCGCCAGCAGTCGGATGGAGCCTTCAGATACGCAGTATTTT. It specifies CASSRMEPSDTQYF. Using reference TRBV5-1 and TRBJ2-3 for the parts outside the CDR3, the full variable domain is KAGVTQTPRYLIKTRGQQVTLSCSPISGHRSVSWYQQTPGQGLQFLFEYFSETQRNKGNFPGRFSGRQFSNSRSEMNVSTLELGDSALYLCASSRMEPSDTQYFGPGTRLTVL.

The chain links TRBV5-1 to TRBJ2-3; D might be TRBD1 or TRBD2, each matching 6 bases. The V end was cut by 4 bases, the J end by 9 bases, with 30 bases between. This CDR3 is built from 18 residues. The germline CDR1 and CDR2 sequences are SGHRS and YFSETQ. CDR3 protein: CASSLDLTVGGPAGTQYF. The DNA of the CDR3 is TGCGCCAGCAGCCTCGACCTAACGGTAGGGGGGCCCGCCGGGACGCAGTATTTT. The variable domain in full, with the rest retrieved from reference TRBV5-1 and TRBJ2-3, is KAGVTQTPRYLIKTRGQQVTLSCSPISGHRSVSWYQQTPGQGLQFLFEYFSETQRNKGNFPGRFSGRQFSNSRSEMNVSTLELGDSALYLCASSLDLTVGGPAGTQYFGPGTRLTVL.